The text below deals with one TCR beta chain. Antigen specificity is unknown. Germline CDR1 and CDR2: SQVTM and ANQGSEA. J was trimmed by 1 base and V by 2 bases; bases with no gene match: 3. The CDR3 consists of 14 residues. The data stem from a study of blood T cells in healthy people across ages. The study, taken as a whole, reports: Among long-lived donors, naive CD4+ cells were more numerous and diversity higher than in aged donors.

Using a J-beta primer mix together with a sample-barcoded 5' primer, a second PCR was run for about 6 to 12 cycles. One entry per CDR3 protein, called by TCRdb with MiXCR from the 5' RACE reads. The repertoire holds under 2 million distinct CDR3 sequences, roughly 30% seen once, with around 11% in the top ten. The chain uses TRBV29-1 and TRBJ1-1; TRBD1 aligns across 8 bases. The sample taken for sequencing was blood. The source is a woman under 40 in good health. CDR3 sequence reads: CSVEITGGNTEAFF. Written as DNA, the CDR3 is TGCAGCGTTGAAATTACAGGGGGGAACACTGAAGCTTTCTTT. Filled out from reference TRBV29-1 and TRBJ1-1, the complete variable domain reads SAVISQKPSRDICQRGTSLTIQCQVDSQVTMMFWYRQQPGQSLTLIATANQGSEATYESGFVIDKFPISRPNLTFSTLTVSNMSPEDSSIYLCSVEITGGNTEAFFGQGTRLTVV.